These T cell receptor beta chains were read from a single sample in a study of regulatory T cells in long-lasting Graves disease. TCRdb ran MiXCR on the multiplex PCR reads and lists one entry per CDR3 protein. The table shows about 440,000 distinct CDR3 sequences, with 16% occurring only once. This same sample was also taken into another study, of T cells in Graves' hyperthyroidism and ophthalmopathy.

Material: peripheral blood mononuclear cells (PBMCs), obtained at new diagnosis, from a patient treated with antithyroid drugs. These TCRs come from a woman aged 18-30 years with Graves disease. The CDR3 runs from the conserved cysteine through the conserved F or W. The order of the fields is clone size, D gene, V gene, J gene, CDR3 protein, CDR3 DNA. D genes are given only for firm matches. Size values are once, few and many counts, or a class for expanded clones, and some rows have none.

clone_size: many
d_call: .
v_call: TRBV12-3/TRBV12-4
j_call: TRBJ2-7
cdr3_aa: CASSLVSSYEQYF
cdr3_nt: TGTGCCAGCAGTTTAGTGAGCTCCTACGAGCAGTACTTC

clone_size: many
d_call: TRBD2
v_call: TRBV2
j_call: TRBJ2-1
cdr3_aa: CASGTSADNEQFF
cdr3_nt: TGTGCCAGCGGGACTAGTGCCGACAATGAGCAGTTCTTC

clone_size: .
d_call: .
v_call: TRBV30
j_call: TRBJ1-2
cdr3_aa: CAWGHGQSYGYTF
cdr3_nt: TGTGCCTGGGGCCACGGACAGTCTTATGGCTACACCTTC

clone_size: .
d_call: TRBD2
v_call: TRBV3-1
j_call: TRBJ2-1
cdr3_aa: CASSRSGRYNEQFF
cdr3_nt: TGTGCCAGCAGCCGAAGCGGGAGGTACAATGAGCAGTTCTTC

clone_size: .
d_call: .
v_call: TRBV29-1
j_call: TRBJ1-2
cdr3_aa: CSVAREYGYTF
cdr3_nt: TGCAGCGTAGCGAGGGAATATGGCTACACCTTC

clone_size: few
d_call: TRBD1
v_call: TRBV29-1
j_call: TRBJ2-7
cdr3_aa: CSVEDGQGYEQYF
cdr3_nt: TGCAGCGTTGAAGACGGACAGGGCTACGAGCAGTACTTC

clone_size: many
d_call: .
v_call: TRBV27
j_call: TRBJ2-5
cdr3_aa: CASSLRGRETQYF
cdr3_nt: TGTGCCAGCAGTTTACGAGGACGGGAGACCCAGTACTTC

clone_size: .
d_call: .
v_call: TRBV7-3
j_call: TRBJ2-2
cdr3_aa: CASRQTSTGELFF
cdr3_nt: TGTGCCAGCAGACAGACTAGCACCGGGGAGCTGTTTTTT

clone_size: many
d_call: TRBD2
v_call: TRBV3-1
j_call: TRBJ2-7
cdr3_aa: CASSQDGDYNYEQYF
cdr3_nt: TGTGCCAGCAGCCAAGATGGGGACTACAACTACGAGCAGTACTTC

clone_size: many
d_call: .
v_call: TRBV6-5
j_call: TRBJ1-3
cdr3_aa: CASSYGVSSGNTIYF
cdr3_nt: TGTGCCAGCAGTTACGGCGTGAGCTCTGGAAACACCATATATTTT

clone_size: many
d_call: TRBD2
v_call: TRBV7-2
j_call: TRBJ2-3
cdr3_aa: CASSRGRAATDTQYF
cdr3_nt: TGTGCCAGCAGCCGGGGGAGGGCCGCGACAGATACGCAGTATTTT

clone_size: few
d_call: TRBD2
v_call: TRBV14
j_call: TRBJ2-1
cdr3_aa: CASSQVRSGRAYNEQFF
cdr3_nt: TGTGCCAGCAGCCAGGTCCGTAGCGGGAGGGCCTACAATGAGCAGTTCTTC

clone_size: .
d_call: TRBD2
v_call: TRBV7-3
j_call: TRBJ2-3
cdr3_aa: CASSNGLAGGRDTQYF
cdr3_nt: TGTGCCAGCAGCAACGGACTAGCGGGAGGCCGAGATACGCAGTATTTT

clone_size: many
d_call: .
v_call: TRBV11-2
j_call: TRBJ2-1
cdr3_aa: CASSLQRVPSNEQFF
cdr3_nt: TGTGCCAGCAGCTTACAGCGGGTCCCTTCCAATGAGCAGTTCTTC

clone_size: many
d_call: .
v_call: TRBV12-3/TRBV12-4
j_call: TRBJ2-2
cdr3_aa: CASTLSSGLLFF
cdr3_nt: TGTGCCAGCACTTTAAGTAGCGGTTTGCTGTTTTTT

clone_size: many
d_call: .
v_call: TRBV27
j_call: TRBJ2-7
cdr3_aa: CASSPRDTSYEQYF
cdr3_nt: TGTGCCAGCAGTCCCCGGGACACATCCTACGAGCAGTACTTC

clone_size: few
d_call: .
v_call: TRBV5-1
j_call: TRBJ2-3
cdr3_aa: CASSPPSGVKDTQYF
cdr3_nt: TGCGCCAGCAGCCCGCCGAGCGGCGTCAAGGATACGCAGTATTTT

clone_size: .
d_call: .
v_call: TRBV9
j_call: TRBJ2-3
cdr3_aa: CASSVDGDSTDTQYF
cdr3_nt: TGTGCCAGCAGCGTAGACGGGGATAGCACAGATACGCAGTATTTT

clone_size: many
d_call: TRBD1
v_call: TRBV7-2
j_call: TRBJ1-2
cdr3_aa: CASSSRGQGTYGYTF
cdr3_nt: TGTGCCAGCAGCTCCCGAGGACAGGGTACCTATGGCTACACCTTC

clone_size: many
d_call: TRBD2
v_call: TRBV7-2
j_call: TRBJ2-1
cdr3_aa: CASSSRTSGRVDEQFF
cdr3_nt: TGTGCCAGCAGCTCGCGGACTAGCGGGAGGGTTGATGAGCAGTTCTTC

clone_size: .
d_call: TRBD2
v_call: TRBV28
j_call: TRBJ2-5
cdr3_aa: CASSSSGSTKTQYF
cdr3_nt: TGTGCCAGCAGTAGTAGCGGGAGTACGAAGACCCAGTACTTC

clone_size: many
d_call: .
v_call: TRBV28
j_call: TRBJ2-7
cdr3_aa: CASSTPTPTVYEQYF
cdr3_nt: TGTGCCAGCAGTACACCCACCCCTACAGTCTACGAGCAGTACTTC

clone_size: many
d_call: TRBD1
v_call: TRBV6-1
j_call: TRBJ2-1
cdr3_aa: CASRGSGQGAYEQFF
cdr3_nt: TGTGCCAGCAGGGGGTCAGGACAGGGGGCGTATGAGCAGTTCTTC

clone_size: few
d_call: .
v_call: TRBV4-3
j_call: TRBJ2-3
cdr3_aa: CASWGTKPPTDTQYF
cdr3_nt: TGCGCCAGCTGGGGAACAAAGCCACCCACAGATACGCAGTATTTT